This TCR beta chain was sequenced during a study of T cells expressing NK-cell markers. Study information: Obtained from sorted CD3+CD56+NKG2C+, CD3+CD56+NKG2C- and CD3+CD56-NKG2C+ T cells were the TCR beta repertoires. Seropositivity for HCMV was found in most of the eight sequenced donors, with one seronegative. Study outcomes and limitations: One observes that, in a few donors, these clonotypes were also the leading ones within the CD3+CD56-NKG2C+ fraction.

The authors made TCR beta cDNA libraries by 5'RACE template switching. This switching added a universal primer site and UMIs. From its re-call of the 5' RACE reads, TCRdb lists each CDR3 protein once, without DNA. In total, the table holds some 500,000 distinct CDR3 sequences. Worth noting for this clonotype: Its matching antigen is unknown.

There are 18 residues in the CDR3. Per germline, CDR1 SGHDT and CDR2 YYEEEE. This receptor was taken from a woman aged 45-60 years in good health. Specimen: blood T cells: a sorted CD56 or NKG2C T cell subset, CD4+ or CD8+ T cells, or bulk PBMC T cells (not recorded which). The V gene is TRBV5-6, the J gene TRBJ2-5; TCRdb's D gene call, TRBD2, goes unchecked for lack of DNA. The CDR3 spells CASSLVPSGRLKSETQYF.